Listed below are T cell receptor beta chains from one sample, sequenced in a study of blood T cell repertoires in COVID-19. The assay was immunoSEQ multiplex PCR, and TCRdb's table has in-frame clones only and misses some. This table holds under 400,000 clones, about 86% found once. The sequenced material came from PBMCs or T cells enriched from blood (not recorded which). The receptors stem from a woman aged 40-49 years with acute COVID-19. Each CDR3 is given with its conserved first and last residue. A D gene is named only where the DNA matches it firmly. Clone sizes are given selectively: once, few, many, or a class where the clone is expanded.

>-|few|TRBJ1-1|TRBV7-9
CASSPWLTEAFF
TGTGCCAGCAGCCCCTGGCTCACTGAAGCTTTCTTT
>TRBD1|once|TRBJ1-1|TRBV19
CASSTGGGLTEAFF
TGTGCCAGTAGCACAGGGGGCGGTTTGACTGAAGCTTTCTTT
>-|once|TRBJ2-3|TRBV1
CTSSHRDRHTDTQYF
TGCACCAGCAGCCACCGGGACAGGCACACAGATACGCAGTATTTT
>-|-|TRBJ1-2|TRBV5-1
CASSPPGSGYTF
TGCGCCAGCAGCCCGCCCGGGAGTGGCTACACCTTC
>TRBD1|-|TRBJ2-7|TRBV20-1
CSARQGVEQYF
TGCAGTGCTAGACAGGGGGTCGAGCAGTACTTC
>-|few|TRBJ1-4|TRBV19
CASSARGVQTTNEKLFF
TGTGCCAGTAGTGCACGGGGTGTACAGACAACTAATGAAAAACTGTTTTTT
>-|few|TRBJ1-5|TRBV10-3
CAISERRQDHQPQHF
TGTGCCATCAGTGAGCGACGTCAGGATCATCAGCCCCAGCATTTT
>TRBD1|-|TRBJ1-3|TRBV7-9
CAIFLQRQGIENTIYF
TGTGCCATCTTCTTACAGCGACAGGGGATCGAAAACACCATATATTTT
>-|-|TRBJ1-5|TRBV5-5
CASSSEGGGQPQHF
TGTGCCAGCAGCTCGGAGGGGGGGGGCCAGCCCCAGCATTTT
>TRBD1|-|TRBJ2-1|TRBV27
CASRDRGGSSYNEQFF
TGTGCCAGCAGGGACAGGGGAGGCAGCTCCTACAATGAGCAGTTCTTC
>TRBD1|-|TRBJ1-2|TRBV29-1
CSVETGEMGFYGYTF
TGCAGCGTTGAGACAGGGGAGATGGGCTTCTATGGCTACACCTTC
>TRBD1|-|TRBJ1-1|TRBV5-1
CASSGLPGQVTEAFF
TGCGCCAGCAGCGGCTTACCGGGACAGGTCACTGAAGCTTTCTTT
>-|-|TRBJ2-7|TRBV2
CASTGDAYEQYF
TGTGCCAGCACAGGGGACGCCTACGAGCAGTACTTC
>TRBD1|few|TRBJ1-2|TRBV7-2
CASSLGYRGGYGYTF
TGTGCCAGCAGCTTAGGGTACAGGGGGGGGTATGGCTACACCTTC
>TRBD2|-|TRBJ2-2|TRBV9
CASSPWTSGTGELFF
TGTGCCAGCAGCCCCTGGACTAGCGGGACCGGGGAGCTGTTTTTT
>-|few|TRBJ1-1|TRBV3-1/TRBV3-2
CASSLGTSNTEAFF
TGTGCCAGCAGCCTGGGGACATCGAACACTGAAGCTTTCTTT
>TRBD2|-|TRBJ2-7|TRBV13
CASSLIDQRGYEQYF
TGTGCCAGCAGCTTAATTGACCAGCGGGGTTACGAGCAGTACTTC
>-|-|TRBJ2-5|TRBV5-1
CASSLDGGRGETQYF
TGCGCCAGCAGCTTGGACGGGGGGCGCGGGGAGACCCAGTACTTC
>-|few|TRBJ1-2|TRBV9
CASSVDRNYGYTF
TGTGCCAGCAGCGTAGACCGGAACTATGGCTACACCTTC
>TRBD1|-|TRBJ2-1|TRBV7-2
CASSSTGTGAGEQFF
TGTGCCAGCAGCTCAACCGGGACAGGGGCTGGTGAGCAGTTCTTC
>-|-|TRBJ2-2|TRBV5-1
CASSLAQTGELFF
TGCGCCAGCAGCTTGGCCCAAACCGGGGAGCTGTTTTTT
>TRBD1|-|TRBJ2-7|TRBV3-1/TRBV3-2
CASSRGQGGEQYF
TGTGCCAGCAGCCGGGGACAGGGTGGGGAGCAGTACTTC
>-|-|TRBJ2-7|TRBV11-2
CASSLLLDGQPNF
TGTGCCAGCAGCCTGCTACTAGACGGCCAACCTAACTTC
>TRBD1|few|TRBJ1-1|TRBV25-1
CASSDHRGPTEAFF
TGTGCCAGCAGTGATCACAGGGGCCCCACTGAAGCTTTCTTT
>-|-|TRBJ1-2|TRBV11-1
CASSALTGNYGYTF
TGTGCCAGCAGCGCCTTAACAGGGAACTATGGCTACACCTTC
>TRBD2|-|TRBJ2-3|TRBV13
CASSGGLAGGIDTQYF
TGTGCCAGCAGCGGGGGACTAGCGGGAGGTATTGATACGCAGTATTTT
>-|-|TRBJ1-3|TRBV12-3/TRBV12-4
CASSLSQGIIYF
TGTGCCAGCAGTTTGAGTCAGGGTATCATATATTTT
>-|once|TRBJ2-6|TRBV18
CASSPQRGTGANVLTF
TGTGCCAGCTCACCACAAAGGGGAACCGGGGCCAACGTCCTGACTTTC
>-|-|TRBJ2-3|TRBV5-1
CASSPVGLSTDTQYF
TGCGCCAGCAGCCCCGTTGGGCTTAGCACAGATACGCAGTATTTT
>-|-|TRBJ1-3|TRBV7-9
CASSLASQAGNTIYF
TGTGCCAGCAGCTTAGCGAGCCAGGCTGGAAACACCATATATTTT
>-|-|TRBJ1-1|TRBV29-1
CSVGDRLNTEAFF
TGCAGCGTCGGGGATAGGTTGAACACTGAAGCTTTCTTT
>-|once|TRBJ2-7|TRBV9
CASSPRDRTNSYEQYF
TGTGCCAGCAGCCCTAGGGATAGGACTAACTCCTACGAGCAGTACTTC
>TRBD1|-|TRBJ1-4|TRBV19
CASSLGQLNEKLFF
TGTGCCAGTAGTCTGGGACAGCTTAATGAAAAACTGTTTTTT
>-|-|TRBJ1-5|TRBV28
CASTKTISQPQHF
TGTGCCAGCACCAAGACAATATCACAGCCCCAGCATTTT
>-|-|TRBJ1-4|TRBV5-1
CASSLGASNEKLFF
TGCGCCAGCAGCTTGGGTGCGAGTAACGAAAAACTGTTTTTT
>TRBD1|-|TRBJ2-1|TRBV11-2
CASSPLTGTGGRNEQFF
TGTGCCAGCAGCCCCTTGACCGGGACAGGGGGCCGCAATGAGCAGTTCTTC
>-|-|TRBJ2-2|TRBV3-1/TRBV3-2
CASSQDYRARVGELFF
TGTGCCAGCAGCCAAGATTACAGGGCCCGAGTCGGGGAGCTGTTTTTT
>-|-|TRBJ1-6|TRBV9
CASSDNNEGVNDNSPLHF
TGTGCCAGCAGCGACAACAATGAGGGGGTGAACGATAATTCACCCCTCCACTTT
>-|-|TRBJ2-1|TRBV19
CASSIDGSWNNEQFF
TGTGCCAGTAGTATAGACGGGAGTTGGAACAATGAGCAGTTCTTC
>-|-|TRBJ2-7|TRBV2
CASSRQVSDEQYF
TGTGCCAGCAGTCGACAGGTTTCGGACGAGCAGTACTTC
>-|-|TRBJ1-2|TRBV29-1
CSVTGSNYGYTF
TGCAGCGTCACAGGGTCCAACTATGGCTACACCTTC
>TRBD2|-|TRBJ2-7|TRBV7-6
CASSLASSAGTSGAYEQYF
TGTGCCAGCAGCTTAGCGAGTTCCGCCGGGACTAGCGGTGCCTACGAGCAGTACTTC
>TRBD1|once|TRBJ1-1|TRBV20-1
CSASSGQGLREAFF
TGCAGTGCTAGTTCGGGACAGGGATTAAGGGAAGCTTTCTTT
>-|-|TRBJ2-7|TRBV5-5
CASSWGGGQSSYEQYF
TGTGCCAGCAGCTGGGGGGGCGGGCAGAGCTCCTACGAGCAGTACTTC
>TRBD1|-|TRBJ2-5|TRBV28
CASSRLGGGLPRETQYF
TGTGCCAGCAGCCGCCTAGGGGGCGGTCTGCCCAGGGAGACCCAGTACTTC
>TRBD2|-|TRBJ2-1|TRBV15
CATSRDGLAEGFSYNEQFF
TGTGCCACCAGCAGAGATGGACTAGCGGAAGGATTCTCCTACAATGAGCAGTTCTTC
>-|-|TRBJ2-7|TRBV4-3
CASSQDPGNSYEQYF
TGCGCCAGCAGCCAAGATCCCGGGAATAGCTACGAGCAGTACTTC
>TRBD2|-|TRBJ2-3|TRBV28
CASSSSYHGLAGVVDTQYF
TGTGCCAGCAGTTCCTCCTATCACGGACTAGCGGGAGTAGTAGATACGCAGTATTTT
>-|-|TRBJ1-2|TRBV27
CAIRQGEAGGYTF
TGTGCCATTCGCCAGGGCGAAGCGGGTGGCTACACCTTC
>-|-|TRBJ1-1|TRBV24-1
CATSDFTGAFF
TGTGCCACCAGTGATTTCACGGGGGCTTTCTTT
>TRBD2|-|TRBJ2-4|TRBV5-5
CASKPQTQLRGAKNIQYF
TGTGCCAGCAAACCCCAAACCCAACTGCGGGGGGCCAAAAACATTCAGTACTTC
>-|-|TRBJ2-2|TRBV5-1
CASSLALSDPGELFF
TGCGCCAGCAGCTTGGCCTTGAGCGATCCCGGGGAGCTGTTTTTT
>TRBD1|-|TRBJ1-3|TRBV19
CASSRGRTGSGNTIYF
TGTGCCAGTAGTAGAGGTAGGACAGGCTCTGGAAACACCATATATTTT